This T cell receptor (beta chain) was documented in a study of T cell repertoires in cytomegalovirus infection. Trimming cost V 5 bases and J 0 bases; bases outside gene matches: 8. The CDR3 extends over 16 amino acids. Germline assignment: CDR1 SGHAT and CDR2 FQNNGV. Each CDR3 protein gets one entry after TCRdb re-called the reads with MiXCR. The sample yields roughly 920,000 distinct CDR3 sequences, around 30% seen once. Note on this clonotype: No antigen is known for it.

The specimen comprised cultured CD8+ T cells from PBMCs, sampled from culture after CMV antigen stimulation. The gene calls are TRBV11-2 and TRBJ1-1; the match to TRBD1 covers 8 bases. This receptor was taken from a human donor in good health (CMV status not recorded). Some clones in this sample may be carry-over from other donors' samples. The CDR3 coding sequence is TGTGCCAGCAGCCTCTGGGGGACAGGACTGAACACTGAAGCTTTCTTT. Its translation: CASSLWGTGLNTEAFF.